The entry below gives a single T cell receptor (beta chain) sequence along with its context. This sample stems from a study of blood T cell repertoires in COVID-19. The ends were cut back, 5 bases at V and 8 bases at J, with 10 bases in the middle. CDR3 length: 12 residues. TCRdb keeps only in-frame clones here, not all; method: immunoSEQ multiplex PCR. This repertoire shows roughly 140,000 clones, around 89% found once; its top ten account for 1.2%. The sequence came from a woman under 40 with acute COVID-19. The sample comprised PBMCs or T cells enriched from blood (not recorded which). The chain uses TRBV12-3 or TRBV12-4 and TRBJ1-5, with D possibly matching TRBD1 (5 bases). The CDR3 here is CASSLREEPQHF. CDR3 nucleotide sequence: TGTGCCAGCAGTCTCAGGGAAGAGCCCCAGCATTTT.